The present T cell receptor beta chain was sequenced within a study of technical replicates of blood from several donors. Produced via immunoSEQ multiplex PCR; TCRdb's table is partial and in-frame only. The table has over 80,000 clones, around 96% seen once; the top ten hold more than 0.3%. The CDR3 has 17 residues. The germline V gene encodes CDR1 SGHVS and CDR2 FNYEAQ. J lost 0 bases, V lost 5 bases, and 11 bases had no gene match. The sequenced material came from T cells isolated from PBMCs. The V call is TRBV7-6, the J call TRBJ2-7, with 9 bases lining up with TRBD1. This sequence originates from a human donor in good health. CDR3 nucleotides: TGTGCCAGCAGCCCCTTCGTCGGACAGGGGTCCTCCTACGAGCAGTACTTC. Its protein product is CASSPFVGQGSSYEQYF.